A single sample gave rise to the 13 T cell receptor beta chains below, sequenced in a study of blood T cell repertoires in COVID-19. This table comes from immunoSEQ multiplex PCR, and its TCRdb copy is limited to in-frame clones, with some not included. The table lists some 260,000 clones, around 84% of them singletons, with approximately 4% in the top ten. Sample: PBMCs or T cells enriched from blood (not recorded which). Every receptor here comes from a man younger than 45 with acute COVID-19.

This clone was detected a few times. This rearrangement joins TRBV11-2 to TRBJ1-2; 10 nucleotides align to TRBD1. The CDR3 length is 13 residues. Germline V gene sequence: CDR1 SGHAT, CDR2 FQNNGV. Losses at the gene ends were 5 bases for V and 8 bases for J; bases not matched to a gene: 5. The CDR3 DNA is TGTGCCAGCAGCCTCTGGACAGGGGGAGGCTACACCTTC. It codes for CASSLWTGGGYTF.

This sequence joins TRBV20-1 and TRBJ1-2, with D unresolved. CDR1 DFQATT and CDR2 SNEGSKA come from the germline V gene (reference sequence). This CDR3 has 11 amino acids. Trimming cost V 6 bases and J 5 bases, with 10 bases left between them. The CDR3, as DNA: TGCAGTGCCTCACTAGGGTATGGCTACACCTTC. It translates to CSASLGYGYTF.

The chain recombines TRBV30 with TRBJ2-5; TRBD2 agrees at 7 bases. V was clipped by 2 bases and J by 5 bases; unmatched bases: 14. The CDR3 sequence is 16 residues long. Germline values: CDR1 GTSNPN, CDR2 SVGIG (reference sequence). The CDR3 loop is CAWSPVQRVGGETQYF. CDR3 coding DNA: TGTGCCTGGAGTCCAGTGCAGCGGGTCGGGGGGGAGACCCAGTACTTC.

This rearrangement joins TRBV6-1 to TRBJ2-3; 8 nucleotides align to TRBD2. Per germline, CDR1 MNHNS and CDR2 SASEGT. V dropped 1 base and J dropped 2; count of bases not matched to a gene: 5. This CDR3 region has 16 residues. This CDR3 is CASSEGTSSYTDTQYF. The CDR3 DNA is TGTGCCAGCAGTGAAGGGACTAGCAGTTACACAGATACGCAGTATTTT.

V is TRBV2 and J is TRBJ2-7, with 8 bases matching TRBD1. The CDR3 is 14 amino acids. Germline V CDR1 and CDR2: SNHLY, FYNNEI. V lost 8 bases to trimming and J lost 0 bases; unmatched junction nucleotides: 6. The DNA for the CDR3 is TGTGCCAGCCGACTGACAGGGGACTCCTACGAGCAGTACGTC. As protein: CASRLTGDSYEQYV.

The rearrangement uses TRBV6-5 and TRBJ2-7; TRBD1 matches at 11 bases. Germline V gene data show CDR1 as MNHEY and CDR2 as SVGAGI. CDR3 size: 15 residues. Germline trimming cut 6 bases from V and 1 base from J; bases unmatched to any gene: 5. CDR3 in amino acids: CASRPDRGQSYEQYV. For the CDR3, the DNA is TGTGCCAGCAGACCGGACAGGGGGCAATCCTACGAGCAGTACGTC.

V and J are TRBV24-1 and TRBJ2-3, with 10 bases aligning to TRBD2. Germline CDR1 and CDR2: KGHDR and SFDVKD. V lost 4 bases and J lost 5; bases outside the gene matches: 14. CDR3 length: 18 amino acids. The CDR3 here is CATSDPDSRLAGRDTQYF. DNA of the CDR3: TGTGCCACCAGTGACCCTGACTCCCGACTAGCGGGTAGAGATACGCAGTATTTT.

This clone came up a few times. The V gene is TRBV19, the J gene TRBJ1-4, with 9 bases lining up with TRBD1. CDR3 length: 17 amino acids. Germline lookup yields CDR1 LNHDA and CDR2 SQIVND (reference sequence). V was clipped by 4 bases and J by 0 bases; unmatched bases: 6. CDR3 DNA sequence: TGTGCCAGTAGTAGATTGACAGGGGGAGCAACTAATGAAAAACTGTTTTTT. This gives the protein CASSRLTGGATNEKLFF.

The chain employs TRBV27 and TRBJ1-2, with 8 bases lining up with TRBD1. V trimming: 6 bases; J trimming: 4 bases; junction bases outside the gene matches: 7. This CDR3 has 14 amino acids. Germline CDR1 and CDR2: MNHEY and SMNVEV (reference sequence). CDR3 amino acids: CASSPLDRAYGYTF. DNA for the CDR3: TGTGCCAGCAGCCCCCTGGACAGGGCCTATGGCTACACCTTC.

This sequence joins TRBV28 and TRBJ2-5; 7 bases are a match to TRBD2. Germline trimming cut 5 bases from V and 2 bases from J; bases unmatched to any gene: 8. CDR1 is MDHEN, CDR2 SYDVKM, per germline. CDR3 length: 15 amino acids. The CDR3 loop reads CASSGSGAGQETQYF. The CDR3 nucleotides read TGTGCCAGCAGTGGGAGCGGGGCAGGTCAAGAGACCCAGTACTTC. The full variable domain, rest sourced from reference TRBV28 and TRBJ2-5, is DVKVTQSSRYLVKRTGEKVFLECVQDMDHENMFWYRQDPGLGLRLIYFSYDVKMKEKGDIPEGYSVSREKKERFSLILESASTNQTSMYLCASSGSGAGQETQYFGPGTRLLVL.

The V call is TRBV15, the J call TRBJ1-1; D is ambiguous. Germline CDR1 reads LNHNV; CDR2 reads YYDKDF (reference sequence). The CDR3 has 13 amino acids. V lost 3 bases and J lost 6, with 11 bases in between. The CDR3 nucleotides are TGTGCCACCAGCAGGGAGGCTTGGGCTGAAGCTTTCTTT. Its protein product is CATSREAWAEAFF.

J is TRBJ2-4 and V is TRBV27; D is perhaps TRBD2 (5 bases). The V gene lost 3 bases and the J gene lost 4 bases, with 25 bases spanning the gap. Germline CDR1 reads MNHEY; CDR2 reads SMNVEV (reference sequence). The length of the CDR3 is 19 residues. The CDR3 loop is CASSLRPFSGMGEKNIQYF. The CDR3 DNA reads TGTGCCAGCAGTTTGCGCCCATTTTCGGGGATGGGAGAAAAAAACATTCAGTACTTC.

The chain recombines TRBV13 with TRBJ2-1; weak D call: TRBD2 (7 bases). There are 14 residues in the CDR3. In germline, CDR1 is PRHDT, CDR2 FYEKMQ (reference sequence). V lost 8 bases and J lost 8, with 19 bases in between. CDR3 sequence (DNA): TGTGCCAGCGCCCTGGGGGGGCCTCTTTATGAGCAGTTCTTC. Amino acids: CASALGGPLYEQFF.